These 28 T cell receptor beta chains were all obtained from the same sample, sequenced in a study of T-cell memory formation after mild COVID-19 (dated by TCRdb to the early 2020s). Library construction relied on 5' RACE. TCRdb shows the sequencer as Illumina NovaSeq 6000. Using fastp at Q25 and MiXCR, TCRdb reprocessed the public reads and kept productive beta chains. Each CDR3 protein gets just one entry, which takes the most common genes and DNA from the rows behind it. This sample has 85,000 to 130,000 distinct CDR3 sequences in its table, and 8.5% to 14% of those were observed once. The ten largest clones represent roughly 40% of the sample. What was sequenced was PBMCs or a T cell subset sorted from them (not recorded which). These receptors originate from a young man who had mild COVID-19 (a few samples of this study predate the infection). The sample titles of this study are shuffled in the database, so cell type and time point are left out; the donor was told from shared clones.

This clonotype occurred a few times. The rearrangement links TRBV29-1 to TRBJ2-1; 11 bases map to TRBD1. The germline V gene encodes CDR1 SQVTM and CDR2 ANQGSEA. V lost 3 bases and J lost 6; bases outside the gene matches: 7. The CDR3 is 15 residues long. CDR3 in DNA: TGCAGCGTTGATAAACGAGGACAGGGGGCCAATGAGCAGTTCTTC. This translates into CSVDKRGQGANEQFF.

This clonotype was seen a handful of times. The chain's CDR3 is CASRETGHTEAFF. DNA of the CDR3: TGTGCCAGCAGAGAAACAGGCCACACTGAAGCTTTCTTT. The rearrangement uses TRBV5-6 and TRBJ1-1; D possibly corresponds to TRBD1 (5 bases). The CDR3 spans 13 residues. Germline V gene data show CDR1 as SGHDT and CDR2 as YYEEEE. With 5 bases removed from V and 3 bases from J, the gap between germline ends came to 11 bases. Complete variable domain (other parts from reference TRBV5-6 and TRBJ1-1): DAGVTQSPTHLIKTRGQQVTLRCSPKSGHDTVSWYQQALGQGPQFIFQYYEEEERQRGNFPDRFSGHQFPNYSSELNVNALLLGDSALYLCASRETGHTEAFFGQGTRLTVV.

The V call is TRBV4-2, the J call TRBJ2-2; possible D gene TRBD1, 6 bases. CDR1 is LGHNA, CDR2 YNFKEQ, per germline. The CDR3 is 18 residues long. Trimming pared 0 bases from V and 4 bases from J, leaving 18 bases between. The CDR3 here is CASSQDPGQFYSTGELFF. In DNA, the CDR3 is TGTGCCAGCAGCCAAGACCCCGGACAGTTTTATAGCACCGGGGAGCTGTTTTTT.

Written as DNA, the CDR3 is TGTGCCAGCAGGCAACAGAACACTGAAGCTTTCTTT. Translated, it gives CASRQQNTEAFF. J is TRBJ1-1 and V is TRBV6-2 or TRBV6-3; the D is unclear. Trimming took 6 bases from V and 1 from J, leaving 6 bases between them. Germline loops: CDR1 MNHEY, CDR2 SVGEGT. This CDR3 is built from 12 residues.

This clonotype has just a few counts. The chain recombines TRBV20-1 with TRBJ1-5; D is unresolved. The CDR3 totals 15 residues. Germline CDR1 and CDR2: DFQATT and SNEGSKA (reference sequence). V dropped 3 bases and J dropped 0 bases, with 12 bases sitting between them. The CDR3 region has the DNA TGCAGTGCTAGCCTCTCGGGCTATAGCAATCAGCCCCAGCATTTT. It codes for CSASLSGYSNQPQHF.

The rearrangement uses TRBV6-2 or TRBV6-3 and TRBJ2-3; 7 nucleotides line up with TRBD1. The germline V gene has CDR1 MNHEY and CDR2 SVGEGT. V lost 6 bases and J lost 0; bases outside the gene matches: 6. This CDR3 region has 15 residues. The CDR3 sequence is CASSWTGFSTDTQYF. The CDR3 coding sequence is TGTGCCAGCAGCTGGACAGGTTTTAGCACAGATACGCAGTATTTT.

This clonotype was found a few times. The gene calls are TRBV4-2 and TRBJ1-5, with D perhaps TRBD1 (5 bases). The germline gives CDR1 LGHNA, CDR2 YNFKEQ. Trimming pared 0 bases from V and 2 bases from J, leaving 17 bases between. The CDR3 is 18 residues long. The CDR3 DNA reads as TGTGCCAGCAGCCAAGATTATATGGAGACAGAAGGCAATCAGCCCCAGCATTTT. It specifies CASSQDYMETEGNQPQHF.

This clonotype was observed a handful of times. The chain recombines TRBV18 with TRBJ2-1; no definite D call. CDR3 size: 14 residues. The germline V gene encodes CDR1 KGHSH and CDR2 LQKENI. V was clipped by 3 bases and J by 4 bases, with 10 bases between them. CDR3 sequence: CASSPPGPYNEQFF. The CDR3 nucleotides are TGTGCCAGCTCACCCCCAGGTCCTTACAATGAGCAGTTCTTC.

V usage is TRBV6-5 and J usage is TRBJ1-2; weak D call: TRBD1 (5 bases). Germline V gene sequence: CDR1 MNHEY, CDR2 SVGAGI. V was cut by 8 bases and J by 7 bases, with 17 bases left in between. The CDR3 extends over 13 amino acids. CDR3 in amino acids: CASGPGGSAGYTF. DNA of the CDR3: TGTGCCAGCGGTCCCGGGGGATCGGCTGGCTACACCTTC.

A few counts support this clonotype. The chain joins TRBV9 to TRBJ1-1; TRBD1 is a possible D gene (6 bases). Trimming left V 2 bases short and J 6 bases short, with 14 bases between. This CDR3 is 14 amino acids long. In germline, CDR1 is SGDLS, CDR2 YYNGEE. CDR3 sequence reads: CASSVGGDFPEAFF. The DNA of the CDR3 is TGTGCCAGCAGCGTTGGGGGCGACTTCCCTGAAGCTTTCTTT. The variable domain in full, completed from reference TRBV9 and TRBJ1-1, reads DSGVTQTPKHLITATGQRVTLRCSPRSGDLSVYWYQQSLDQGLQFLIQYYNGEERAKGNILERFSAQQFPDLHSELNLSSLELGDSALYFCASSVGGDFPEAFFGQGTRLTVV.

The sample holds many counts of this clonotype. V usage is TRBV5-1 and J usage is TRBJ2-3, with D perhaps TRBD1 or TRBD2 (7 bases each). Germline V CDR1 and CDR2: SGHRS, YFSETQ. V shed 2 bases and J shed 5 bases, with 15 bases lying between them. This CDR3 is 15 amino acids long. CDR3 DNA sequence: TGCGCCAGCAGCTTCAGGGGGGGTTTGGAAGATACGCAGTATTTT. It codes for CASSFRGGLEDTQYF.

This clonotype was counted ten times or more. The chain employs TRBV7-9 and TRBJ1-1; 7 bases are shared with TRBD1. V gave up 0 bases and J gave up 10 bases; unmatched junction bases: 8. Germline CDR1 reads SEHNR; CDR2 reads FQNEAQ (reference sequence). The CDR3 runs 14 residues. In nucleotides, the CDR3 is TGTGCCAGCAGCTTAGCGAGTCGGGACAGAGGAGCTTTCTTT. Translating it yields CASSLASRDRGAFF.

This chain uses TRBV28 with TRBJ2-7; D gene uncertain. The CDR3 covers 12 residues. CDR1 is MDHEN and CDR2 is SYDVKM in the germline V gene. V shed 6 bases and J shed 2 bases, with 8 bases lying between them. The DNA for the CDR3 is TGTGCCAGCAGCAGGAGTCCCTACGAGCAGTACTTC. This encodes CASSRSPYEQYF. The full variable domain, its missing parts supplied by reference TRBV28 and TRBJ2-7, is DVKVTQSSRYLVKRTGEKVFLECVQDMDHENMFWYRQDPGLGLRLIYFSYDVKMKEKGDIPEGYSVSREKKERFSLILESASTNQTSMYLCASSRSPYEQYFGPGTRLTVT.

This clonotype was counted between two and nine times. The rearrangement links TRBV5-1 to TRBJ2-5; D may be TRBD1 (5 bases). The V gene lost 6 bases and the J gene lost 1 base, with 19 bases spanning the gap. The CDR3 is made up of 16 amino acids. Germline V gives CDR1 SGHRS, CDR2 YFSETQ. For the CDR3, the DNA is TGCGCCAGCACCTCTGGCTTGGGGCATACCCAAGAGACCCAGTACTTC. This encodes CASTSGLGHTQETQYF. Drawing the rest from reference TRBV5-1 and TRBJ2-5, the complete variable domain is KAGVTQTPRYLIKTRGQQVTLSCSPISGHRSVSWYQQTPGQGLQFLFEYFSETQRNKGNFPGRFSGRQFSNSRSEMNVSTLELGDSALYLCASTSGLGHTQETQYFGPGTRLLVL.

Comment on this clonotype: The junction departs from the called germline gene at one end, perhaps through a read error. The chain recombines TRBV6-2 or TRBV6-3 with TRBJ2-1, with no clear D. Germline V lookup: CDR1 MNHEY, CDR2 SVGEGT. The length of the CDR3 is 14 residues. The CDR3 DNA follows: TGTGCCAGCAGTCACTCTCACAGCTACAATGAGCAGTTCTTC. It codes for CASSHSHSYNEQFF.

In this sample, this clonotype turned up a few times. The rearrangement links TRBV12-3 or TRBV12-4 to TRBJ1-6; tentatively, D is TRBD1 (6 bases). The CDR3 has 17 amino acids. The V end was cut by 3 bases, the J end by 8 bases, with 20 bases between. The CDR3 DNA reads TGTGCCAGCAGTTTTGGGGGGCTTCGTCCTTACGATTCACCCCTCCACTTT. Residues: CASSFGGLRPYDSPLHF.

J is TRBJ2-1 and V is TRBV4-1; D perhaps matches TRBD2 (5 bases). This CDR3 region has 14 residues. Germline values: CDR1 MGHRA, CDR2 YSYEKL. Trimming removed 1 base from V and 6 bases from J, with 10 bases in between. CDR3 sequence: CASSQVREGNEQFF. For the CDR3, the DNA is TGCGCCAGCAGCCAAGTTCGTGAGGGCAATGAGCAGTTCTTC.

This rearrangement joins TRBV7-9 to TRBJ2-4; 7 positions match TRBD1. The CDR3 length is 18 residues. V dropped 4 bases and J dropped 8; count of bases not matched to a gene: 20. Germline V gene sequence: CDR1 SEHNR, CDR2 FQNEAQ (reference sequence). This chain's CDR3 is CASSSILIRAGGNHIQYF. CDR3 nucleotide sequence: TGTGCCAGCAGCTCCATACTTATTCGGGCAGGGGGTAACCACATTCAGTACTTC.

This clonotype was picked up a small number of times. The rearrangement uses TRBV7-8 and TRBJ1-1, with 8 bases matching TRBD1. CDR1 is SGHVS, CDR2 FQNEAQ, per germline. Trimming removed 5 bases from V and 4 bases from J; junction bases left unmatched: 6. The CDR3 totals 14 residues. The CDR3 nucleotides read TGTGCCAGCAGCCCGAGGACAGGGAGCACTGAAGCTTTCTTT. As protein: CASSPRTGSTEAFF.

This rearrangement joins TRBV9 to TRBJ2-1; unclear D gene. CDR1 and CDR2 (germline): SGDLS, YYNGEE. This CDR3 comprises 13 residues. Trimming took 0 bases from V and 4 from J, leaving 5 bases between them. The CDR3 bases are TGTGCCAGCAGCGTAGCCGCTTACAATGAGCAGTTCTTC. It is translated as CASSVAAYNEQFF. The full variable domain, rest sourced from reference TRBV9 and TRBJ2-1, is DSGVTQTPKHLITATGQRVTLRCSPRSGDLSVYWYQQSLDQGLQFLIQYYNGEERAKGNILERFSAQQFPDLHSELNLSSLELGDSALYFCASSVAAYNEQFFGPGTRLTVL.

V and J are TRBV6-2 or TRBV6-3 and TRBJ2-7; D call uncertain. The length of the CDR3 is 14 residues. V lost 0 bases to trimming and J lost 6 bases, with 12 bases between them. Germline V gene lookup returns CDR1 MNHEY and CDR2 SVGEGT. CDR3 sequence: CASSYSRKRPEQYF. The DNA of the CDR3 is TGTGCCAGCAGTTACTCGCGTAAGCGACCCGAGCAGTACTTC.

The chain combines TRBV15 with TRBJ2-7; the D gene is possibly TRBD1 (5 bases). V lost 0 bases to trimming and J lost 3 bases, with 9 bases between them. CDR3 length: 14 amino acids. CDR1 is LNHNV, CDR2 YYDKDF, per germline (reference sequence). Written as DNA, the CDR3 is TGTGCCACCAGCAGAGATAGAGGACACTACGAGCAGTACGTC. Protein product: CATSRDRGHYEQYV.

This clonotype occurred a few times. The V call is TRBV7-8, the J call TRBJ2-1; no firm D call. Germline CDR1 reads SGHVS; CDR2 reads FQNEAQ. The V and J ends lost 5 bases and 10 bases respectively, with 18 bases between them. The CDR3 loop spans 14 amino acids. CDR3 protein: CASSPVVVNIEQFF. DNA of the CDR3: TGTGCCAGCAGCCCCGTCGTTGTCAATATAGAGCAGTTCTTC.

V is TRBV27 and J is TRBJ2-3, with D unclear. CDR1 is MNHEY, CDR2 SMNVEV, per germline (reference sequence). V was pared by 3 bases and J by 6 bases, with 16 bases between. There are 15 residues in the CDR3. The CDR3, as DNA: TGTGCCAGCAGTTTCGAACAGTCCCTGAGGGATACGCAGTATTTT. The encoded protein is CASSFEQSLRDTQYF.

The rearrangement links TRBV7-2 to TRBJ2-3; 8 nucleotides match TRBD1. The CDR3 extends over 17 amino acids. The J segment lost 4 bases and the V segment lost 5 bases, leaving 14 bases of the junction unmatched. Germline V gene data show CDR1 as SGHTA and CDR2 as FQGNSA. For the CDR3, the DNA is TGTGCCAGCAGCGTGGACAGGGCAGCGCTAGCCCCAGATACGCAGTATTTT. It is translated as CASSVDRAALAPDTQYF.

The genes are TRBV4-1 and TRBJ1-1, with D unresolved. This CDR3 has 13 residues. The germline CDR1 and CDR2 sequences are MGHRA and YSYEKL. Trimming shortened V by 5 bases and J by 0 bases, and 7 bases separated the two germline ends. The CDR3 bases are TGCGCCAGCAGCAGAACAATGAACACTGAAGCTTTCTTT. Translating it yields CASSRTMNTEAFF.

In this sample, this clonotype turned up a few times. V and J are TRBV7-9 and TRBJ2-5; D is unresolved. The CDR3 is 13 amino acids. CDR1 SEHNR and CDR2 FQNEAQ come from the germline V gene (reference sequence). V lost 0 bases and J lost 5, with 7 bases in between. The chain's CDR3 is CASSLADGETQYF. The CDR3 coding sequence is TGTGCCAGCAGCTTAGCGGACGGGGAGACCCAGTACTTC.

This clonotype was seen many times. The chain recombines TRBV5-5 with TRBJ2-1, with a weak D call TRBD2 (6 bases). Looked up from germline, CDR1 is SGHKS and CDR2 is YYEKEE (reference sequence). The CDR3 covers 15 residues. V lost 0 bases, J lost 5 bases, and 12 bases lay in between. Here the CDR3 reads CASSLDLSGNNEQFF. The DNA for the CDR3 is TGTGCCAGCAGCTTGGATCTTAGCGGAAACAATGAGCAGTTCTTC.